This is a list of T cell receptor beta chains from one sample in a study of beta chain features in type 1 diabetes. The data were produced by immunoSEQ multiplex PCR, yet TCRdb's version contains in-frame clones alone and is incomplete. The sample contains over 100,000 clones, over 15% of which appear only once. Sequencing was carried out using central memory CD4+ T cells from blood. Source of these receptors: a man aged 25-45 years with type 1 diabetes. CDR3s include the opening cysteine and the closing phenylalanine or tryptophan. The D gene is left open where the match is weak. Expanded clones are given a class, and other clones once, few, many or no size at all.

>few|TRBD1|TRBV10-3|TRBJ1-1
CATNQGALMNTEAFF
TGTGCCACCAATCAGGGGGCACTCATGAACACTGAAGCTTTCTTT
>-|-|TRBV7-2|TRBJ1-6
CASSLRQGNSPLHF
TGTGCCAGCAGCTTAAGGCAGGGCAATTCACCCCTCCACTTT
>few|-|TRBV30|TRBJ2-1
CAWGPAGRLRGEQFF
TGTGCCTGGGGGCCGGCGGGGCGCCTGAGGGGTGAGCAGTTCTTC
>-|-|TRBV7-6|TRBJ2-3
CASSLEADERDTQYF
TGTGCCAGCAGCTTAGAGGCGGACGAAAGAGATACGCAGTATTTT
>-|-|TRBV7-6|TRBJ2-5
CASSSNSLQETQYF
TGTGCCAGCAGCTCAAACAGTCTCCAAGAGACCCAGTACTTC
>-|TRBD2|TRBV11-2|TRBJ2-5
CASSSTSGLETQYF
TGTGCCAGCAGCTCGACTAGCGGTTTAGAGACCCAGTACTTC
>-|TRBD2|TRBV9|TRBJ2-3
CASKAGEGTDTQYF
TGTGCCAGCAAGGCGGGGGAAGGTACAGATACGCAGTATTTT
>-|-|TRBV20-1|TRBJ2-7
CSARQGNEQYF
TGCAGTGCTCGGCAGGGAAACGAGCAGTACTTC
>-|-|TRBV6-1|TRBJ1-4
CASSESGNTNEKLFF
TGTGCCAGCAGTGAATCCGGGAATACTAATGAAAAACTGTTTTTT
>-|TRBD1|TRBV6-6|TRBJ2-7
CASSWSRGRYEQYF
TGTGCCAGCAGTTGGAGCAGGGGGCGATACGAGCAGTACTTC
>few|TRBD1|TRBV7-8|TRBJ1-2
CASSSQGVGRGYTF
TGTGCCAGCAGCTCGCAGGGGGTCGGCCGAGGCTACACCTTC
>few|TRBD1|TRBV27|TRBJ2-7
CASSPRQGKYEQYF
TGTGCCAGCAGTCCAAGACAGGGGAAGTACGAGCAGTACTTC
>-|TRBD2|TRBV4-1|TRBJ2-1
CASSQVTLAGATHEQFF
TGCGCCAGCAGCCAAGTGACCCTAGCGGGGGCTACTCATGAGCAGTTCTTC
>few|-|TRBV11-2|TRBJ1-2
CASSLDGNRPGYGYTF
TGTGCCAGCAGCTTAGATGGAAACCGCCCTGGCTATGGCTACACCTTC
>-|-|TRBV30|TRBJ1-3
CAWSVDGNTIYF
TGTGCCTGGAGTGTCGACGGAAACACCATATATTTT
>few|TRBD1|TRBV29-1|TRBJ2-7
CSVSIGPGGSYEQYF
TGCAGCGTTTCTATAGGGCCAGGGGGCTCCTACGAGCAGTACTTC
>-|-|TRBV20-1|TRBJ2-5
CSATSETQYF
TGCAGTGCCACGAGCGAGACCCAGTACTTC
>-|TRBD1|TRBV5-1|TRBJ1-3
CASSLGTGASSGNTIYF
TGCGCCAGCAGCTTGGGGACAGGGGCGAGCTCTGGAAACACCATATATTTT
>few|-|TRBV30|TRBJ2-3
CARATEDTQYF
TGTGCCCGAGCAACGGAAGATACGCAGTATTTT
>few|TRBD1|TRBV25-1|TRBJ2-7
CASMRGGLDEQYF
TGTGCCAGTATGCGAGGGGGCTTGGACGAGCAGTACTTC
>few|-|TRBV29-1|TRBJ2-2
CSVERYTGELFF
TGCAGCGTTGAAAGGTACACCGGGGAGCTGTTTTTT
>-|-|TRBV29-1|TRBJ1-5
CSAQQGLNQPQHF
TGCAGCGCCCAACAGGGCCTCAATCAGCCCCAGCATTTT
>-|TRBD1|TRBV5-1|TRBJ1-1
CASSSPGTDNTEAFF
TGCGCCAGCAGCTCGCCCGGGACAGACAACACTGAAGCTTTCTTT
>-|-|TRBV6-5|TRBJ1-2
CASSYNEYGRGYTF
TGTGCCAGCAGTTACAACGAGTACGGTCGGGGCTACACCTTC
>few|TRBD1|TRBV29-1|TRBJ2-7
CSVEVPWGGQGESYEQYF
TGCAGCGTTGAAGTCCCCTGGGGGGGACAGGGGGAATCCTACGAGCAGTACTTC
>many|TRBD1|TRBV5-1|TRBJ1-2
CASSPGGEYGYTF
TGCGCCAGCAGCCCAGGGGGCGAATATGGCTACACCTTC
>-|-|TRBV27|TRBJ2-1
CASSNDWNEQFF
TGTGCCAGCAGCAACGACTGGAATGAGCAGTTCTTC
>-|-|TRBV7-9|TRBJ1-1
CASSFGLATEAFF
TGTGCCAGCAGCTTCGGTCTGGCCACTGAAGCTTTCTTT
>-|TRBD2|TRBV7-2|TRBJ2-5
CASSFPTSGGETQYF
TGTGCCAGCAGCTTCCCGACTAGCGGGGGGGAGACCCAGTACTTC
>-|-|TRBV9|TRBJ2-3
CASSPSGDTRRGTQYF
TGTGCCAGCAGCCCCTCTGGGGACACTAGAAGGGGTACGCAGTATTTT
>-|TRBD1|TRBV29-1|TRBJ1-2
CSVEGTGHTYGYTF
TGCAGCGTTGAAGGGACAGGGCATACCTATGGCTACACCTTC
>few|-|TRBV14|TRBJ1-5
CASSQRLGRHDQPQHF
TGTGCCAGCAGCCAACGCCTGGGAAGGCATGACCAGCCCCAGCATTTT
>few|-|TRBV7-9|TRBJ2-5
CASSLGGLGAQYF
TGTGCCAGCAGCCTCGGGGGCCTCGGGGCCCAGTACTTC
>few|-|TRBV7-2|TRBJ1-3
CASSLFAGHGGNTIYF
TGTGCCAGCAGCTTGTTTGCGGGGCACGGAGGAAACACCATATATTTT
>few|-|TRBV28|TRBJ2-3
CATLEGAGYTDTQYF
TGTGCCACCCTAGAGGGAGCGGGCTACACAGATACGCAGTATTTT
>few|-|TRBV4-3|TRBJ1-6
CASSSREYNSPLHF
TGCGCCAGCAGCTCCCGGGAGTATAATTCACCCCTCCACTTT
>-|TRBD1|TRBV7-6|TRBJ2-1
CASSLTVTGGYNEQFF
TGTGCCAGCAGCTTAACCGTGACAGGGGGCTACAATGAGCAGTTCTTC
>once|-|TRBV6-4|TRBJ2-7
CASSADYAPLF
TGTGCCAGCAGTGCAGACTATGCCCCCCTCTTC
>many|-|TRBV5-6|TRBJ1-2
CASSLGRVASYGYTF
TGTGCCAGCAGCTTGGGAAGGGTAGCCTCCTATGGCTACACCTTC
>few|TRBD1|TRBV23-1|TRBJ2-1
CASSRGTGTDNEQFF
TGCGCCAGCAGTCGGGGGACAGGGACGGACAATGAGCAGTTCTTC
>few|-|TRBV30|TRBJ2-1
CAWKAPDQQNGFF
TGTGCCTGGAAGGCCCCGGACCAACAAAATGGGTTCTTC
>few|TRBD1|TRBV29-1|TRBJ2-5
CSAPSTGSETQYF
TGCAGCGCACCCTCGACAGGGTCCGAGACCCAGTACTTC
>few|TRBD1|TRBV29-1|TRBJ1-1
CSGSLQGANTEAFF
TGCAGCGGCTCTCTACAGGGGGCGAACACTGAAGCTTTCTTT
>-|-|TRBV30|TRBJ1-6
CAWSVLTEDSPLHF
TGTGCCTGGAGTGTACTGACAGAGGATTCACCCCTCCACTTT
>-|-|TRBV5-1|TRBJ1-1
CASSLSGTEAFF
TGCGCCAGCAGCTTGTCGGGGACTGAAGCTTTCTTT
>few|-|TRBV7-9|TRBJ2-3
CASSSTGRSDTQYF
TGTGCCAGCAGCTCAACAGGGAGGTCAGATACGCAGTATTTT
>-|-|TRBV5-1|TRBJ2-7
CASSLQGSSYEQYF
TGCGCCAGCAGCTTACAGGGCAGCTCCTACGAGCAGTACTTC
>few|TRBD1|TRBV2|TRBJ1-6
CASSENWDRRNSPLHF
TGTGCCAGCAGTGAAAATTGGGACAGGAGGAATTCACCCCTCCACTTT
>-|-|TRBV29-1|TRBJ2-5
CSVGGPNTGAGQETQYF
TGCAGCGTTGGGGGACCTAACACCGGGGCAGGCCAAGAGACCCAGTACTTC
>many|-|TRBV29-1|TRBJ1-5
CSVDYGPNQPQHF
TGCAGCGTTGATTATGGACCCAATCAGCCCCAGCATTTT
>few|TRBD1|TRBV7-9|TRBJ2-7
CASSPLDRGAYEQYF
TGTGCCAGCAGCCCCCTCGACAGGGGGGCCTACGAGCAGTACTTC
>-|-|TRBV7-8|TRBJ2-2
CASSLDGLSRAGELFF
TGTGCCAGCAGCTTAGACGGGCTGAGTAGGGCCGGGGAGCTGTTTTTT
>few|TRBD1|TRBV9|TRBJ2-7
CASSPGTGSYEQYF
TGTGCCAGCAGCCCCGGGACAGGGTCTTACGAGCAGTACTTC
>-|-|TRBV30|TRBJ2-5
CAWSVQGAETQYF
TGTGCCTGGAGTGTACAGGGAGCCGAGACCCAGTACTTC
>-|TRBD1|TRBV9|TRBJ1-2
CASSTDGTATYGYTF
TGTGCCAGCAGCACCGATGGGACAGCTACTTATGGCTACACCTTC
>few|TRBD2|TRBV9|TRBJ2-5
CASSSTSGPQETQYF
TGTGCCAGCAGCTCTACTAGCGGGCCGCAAGAGACCCAGTACTTC
>-|TRBD2|TRBV29-1|TRBJ2-2
CSVKEPGLAGTGELFF
TGCAGCGTTAAAGAGCCGGGACTAGCGGGCACCGGGGAGCTGTTTTTT
>-|TRBD1|TRBV30|TRBJ1-6
CAWSSPQGALSPLHF
TGTGCCTGGAGCTCCCCGCAGGGGGCTTTGTCACCCCTCCACTTT
>few|-|TRBV5-1|TRBJ2-7
CASSFSGVTYEQYF
TGCGCCAGCAGCTTTTCAGGGGTGACCTACGAGCAGTACTTC
>few|-|TRBV14|TRBJ2-1
CASSKASLNNEQFF
TGTGCCAGCAGCAAGGCCTCACTTAACAATGAGCAGTTCTTC